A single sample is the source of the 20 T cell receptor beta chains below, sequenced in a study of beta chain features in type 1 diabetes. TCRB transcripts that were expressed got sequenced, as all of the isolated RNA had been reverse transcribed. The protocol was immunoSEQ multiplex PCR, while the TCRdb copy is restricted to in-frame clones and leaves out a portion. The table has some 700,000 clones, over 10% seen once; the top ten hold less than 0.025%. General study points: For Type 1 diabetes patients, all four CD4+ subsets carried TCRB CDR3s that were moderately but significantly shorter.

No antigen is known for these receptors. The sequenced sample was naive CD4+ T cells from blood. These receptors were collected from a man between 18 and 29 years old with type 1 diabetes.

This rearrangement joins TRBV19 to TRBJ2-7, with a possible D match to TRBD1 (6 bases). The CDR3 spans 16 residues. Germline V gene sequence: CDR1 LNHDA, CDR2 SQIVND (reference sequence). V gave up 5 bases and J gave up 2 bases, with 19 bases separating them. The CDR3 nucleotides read TGTGCCAGTAGTCCCTATGGCAGGGGCAAAGCCTACGAGCAGTACTTC. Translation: CASSPYGRGKAYEQYF.

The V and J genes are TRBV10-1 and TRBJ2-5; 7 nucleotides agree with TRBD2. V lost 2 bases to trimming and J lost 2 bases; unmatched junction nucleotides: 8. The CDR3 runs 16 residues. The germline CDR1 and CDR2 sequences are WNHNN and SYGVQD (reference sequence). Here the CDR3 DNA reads TGCGCCAGCAGTGAGGTGGCGGGGGAGCATCAAGAGACCCAGTACTTC. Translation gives CASSEVAGEHQETQYF.

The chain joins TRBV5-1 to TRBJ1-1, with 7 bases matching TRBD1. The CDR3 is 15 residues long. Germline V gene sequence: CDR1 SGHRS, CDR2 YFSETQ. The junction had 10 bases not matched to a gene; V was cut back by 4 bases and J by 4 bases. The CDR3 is CASSPTGTALTEAFF. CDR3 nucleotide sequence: TGCGCCAGCAGCCCGACCGGGACAGCGCTCACTGAAGCTTTCTTT.

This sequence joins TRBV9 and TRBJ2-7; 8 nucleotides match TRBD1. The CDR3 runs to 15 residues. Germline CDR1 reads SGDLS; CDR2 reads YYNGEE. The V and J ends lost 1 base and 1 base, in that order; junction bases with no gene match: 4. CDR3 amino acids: CASSVSTGGSYEQYF. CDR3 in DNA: TGTGCCAGCAGCGTAAGTACAGGGGGATCCTACGAGCAGTACTTC.

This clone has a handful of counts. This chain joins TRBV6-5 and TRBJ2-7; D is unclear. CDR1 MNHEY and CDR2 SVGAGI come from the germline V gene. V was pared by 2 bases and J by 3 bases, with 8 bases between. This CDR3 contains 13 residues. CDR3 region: CASSYAAFYEQYF. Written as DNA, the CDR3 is TGTGCCAGCAGTTACGCAGCCTTCTACGAGCAGTACTTC.

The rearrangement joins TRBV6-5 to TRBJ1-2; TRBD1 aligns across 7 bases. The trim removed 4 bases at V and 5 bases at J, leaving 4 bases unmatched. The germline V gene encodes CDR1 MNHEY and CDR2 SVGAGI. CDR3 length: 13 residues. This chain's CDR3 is CASSSGTEYGYTF. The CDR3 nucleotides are TGTGCCAGCAGTTCGGGGACAGAGTATGGCTACACCTTC.

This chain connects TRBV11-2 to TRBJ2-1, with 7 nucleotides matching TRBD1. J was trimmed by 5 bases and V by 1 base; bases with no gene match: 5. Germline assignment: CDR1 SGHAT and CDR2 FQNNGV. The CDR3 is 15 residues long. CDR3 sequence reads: CASSLVGTVNNEQFF. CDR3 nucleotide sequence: TGTGCCAGCAGCTTAGTGGGGACAGTGAACAATGAGCAGTTCTTC.

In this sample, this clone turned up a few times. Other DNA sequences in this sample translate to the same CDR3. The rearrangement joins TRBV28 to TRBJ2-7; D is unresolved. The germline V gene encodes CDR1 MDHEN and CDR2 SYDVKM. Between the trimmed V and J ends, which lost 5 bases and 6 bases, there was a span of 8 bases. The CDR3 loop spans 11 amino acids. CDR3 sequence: CASSLSREQYF. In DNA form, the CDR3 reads TGTGCCAGCAGTCTAAGCCGCGAGCAGTACTTC.

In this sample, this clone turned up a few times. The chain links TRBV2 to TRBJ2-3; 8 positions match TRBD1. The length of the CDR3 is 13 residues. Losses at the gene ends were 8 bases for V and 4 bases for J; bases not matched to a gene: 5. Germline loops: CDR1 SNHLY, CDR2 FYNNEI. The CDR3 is CASVQGAPDTQYF. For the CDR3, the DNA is TGTGCCAGCGTTCAGGGGGCCCCAGATACGCAGTATTTT.

The CDR3 DNA reads TGTGCCAGCAGCCAAGAGGTTTCCGGGGCGGTGGGCTACACCTTC. Its translation: CASSQEVSGAVGYTF. The genes are TRBV7-2 and TRBJ1-2; possibly TRBD1 for D (5 bases). The CDR3 spans 15 residues. Germline assignment: CDR1 SGHTA and CDR2 FQGNSA. Trimming left V 5 bases short and J 8 bases short, with 21 bases between.

CDR3 nucleotides: TGTGCCAGCAGTGTAACCAGACAGGGCGGTGAAGCTTTCTTT. Protein sequence: CASSVTRQGGEAFF. This chain uses TRBV6-1 with TRBJ1-1; 7 bases match TRBD1. Germline CDR1 and CDR2: MNHNS and SASEGT. The CDR3 has 14 residues. V was pared by 4 bases and J by 7 bases, with 9 bases of the junction left unmatched.

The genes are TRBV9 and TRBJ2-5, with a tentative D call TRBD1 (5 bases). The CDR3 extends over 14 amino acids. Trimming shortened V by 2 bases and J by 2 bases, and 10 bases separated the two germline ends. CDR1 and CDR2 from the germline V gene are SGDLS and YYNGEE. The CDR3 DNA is TGTGCCAGCAGCGTTTCCCCAGGGCAAGAGACCCAGTACTTC. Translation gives CASSVSPGQETQYF.

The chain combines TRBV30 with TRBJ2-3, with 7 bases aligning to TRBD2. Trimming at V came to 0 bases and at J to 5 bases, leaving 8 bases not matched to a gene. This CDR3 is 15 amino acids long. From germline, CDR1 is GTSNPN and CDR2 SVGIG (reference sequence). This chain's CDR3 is CAWSVSRGRGDTQYF. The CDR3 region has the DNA TGTGCCTGGAGTGTATCCCGGGGGAGGGGAGATACGCAGTATTTT.

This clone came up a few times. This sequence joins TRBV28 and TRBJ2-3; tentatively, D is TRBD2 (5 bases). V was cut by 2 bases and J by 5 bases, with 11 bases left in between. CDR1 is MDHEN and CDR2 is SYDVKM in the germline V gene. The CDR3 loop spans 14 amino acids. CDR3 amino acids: CASSLRMGRDTQYF. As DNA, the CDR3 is TGTGCCAGCAGTTTACGCATGGGGAGAGATACGCAGTATTTT.

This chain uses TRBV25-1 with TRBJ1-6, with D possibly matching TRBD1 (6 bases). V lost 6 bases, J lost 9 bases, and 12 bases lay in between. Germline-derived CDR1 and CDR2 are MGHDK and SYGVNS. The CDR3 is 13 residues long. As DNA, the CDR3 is TGTGCCAGCAGGCGGGACATCAGTTCACCCCTCCACTTT. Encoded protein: CASRRDISSPLHF.

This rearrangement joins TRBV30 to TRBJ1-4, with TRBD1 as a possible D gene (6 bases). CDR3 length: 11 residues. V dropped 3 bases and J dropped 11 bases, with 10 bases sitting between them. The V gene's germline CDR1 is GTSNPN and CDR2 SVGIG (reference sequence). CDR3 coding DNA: TGTGCCTGGAGGGGGGCAGAGAAACTGTTTTTT. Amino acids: CAWRGAEKLFF.

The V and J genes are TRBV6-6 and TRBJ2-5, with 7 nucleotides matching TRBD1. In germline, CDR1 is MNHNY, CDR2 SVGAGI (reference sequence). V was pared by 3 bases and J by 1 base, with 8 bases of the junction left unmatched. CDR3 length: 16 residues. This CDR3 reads CASSYPAGTAQETQYF. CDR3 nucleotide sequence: TGTGCCAGCAGTTATCCGGCTGGGACAGCCCAAGAGACCCAGTACTTC.

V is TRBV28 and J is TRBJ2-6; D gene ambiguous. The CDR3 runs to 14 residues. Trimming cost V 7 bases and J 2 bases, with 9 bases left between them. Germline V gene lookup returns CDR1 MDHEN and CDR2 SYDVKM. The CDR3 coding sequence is TGTGCCAGCACCCAGGAAACTGGGGCCAACGTCCTGACTTTC. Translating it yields CASTQETGANVLTF.

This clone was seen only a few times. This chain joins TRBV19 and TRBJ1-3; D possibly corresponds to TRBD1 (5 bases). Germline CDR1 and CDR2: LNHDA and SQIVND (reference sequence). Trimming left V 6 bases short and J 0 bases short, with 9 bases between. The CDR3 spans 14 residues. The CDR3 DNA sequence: TGTGCCAGTAGGTCCGGGGGCTCTGGAAACACCATATATTTT. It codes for CASRSGGSGNTIYF.

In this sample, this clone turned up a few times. The chain's CDR3 is CSAEMDLTGELFF. DNA for the CDR3: TGCAGCGCCGAAATGGACCTCACCGGGGAGCTGTTTTTT. The V and J genes are TRBV29-1 and TRBJ2-2; D gene unclear. Germline CDR1 SQVTM, CDR2 ANQGSEA. V was cut by 7 bases and J by 4 bases, with 13 bases left in between. The CDR3 loop spans 13 amino acids.